In its sample, the clone carrying this T cell receptor beta chain was seen many times. Its antigen is still unknown. The sample originates from a study of human T cells and chemical hapten exposure. Study-level information: 2% DPC was applied to roughly 2 cm by roughly 2 cm of upper inner arm skin for sensitization. Mainly, slight library volume differences in the pool made TCR yields vary. Broader study findings: TCRs exceeding 1 in 1000 frequency stayed unchanged with DPC sensitization.

The time point here: pre-sensitization, week 0. Treatment in this sample: therapeutic diphenylcyclopropenone sensitization with weekly scalp DPC. From the RACE reads, TCRdb called clonotypes with MiXCR, one entry per CDR3 protein. The sample comprises 350,000 to 450,000 distinct CDR3 sequences, 5.1% of which are singletons, and about 2.5% rests with the top ten. The J segment lost 0 bases and the V segment lost 7 bases, leaving 11 bases of the junction unmatched. The CDR3 extends over 20 amino acids. CDR1 and CDR2 (germline): SGHRS, YFSETQ. The chain uses TRBV5-1 and TRBJ2-6; 15 bases align to TRBD2. The sequence was collected from a woman in her 50s with alopecia areata. Some clones in this sample may be carry-over from other donors' samples. The sample here was whole blood, taken in connection with sensitization to the hapten diphenylcyclopropenone (DPC). The CDR3 bases are TGCGCCAGCCGGGCGGCTGGGACTAGCGGGAGGAGCTCTGGGGCCAACGTCCTGACTTTC. It encodes CASRAAGTSGRSSGANVLTF.